This T cell receptor (beta chain) is drawn from a study of blood T cell repertoires in COVID-19. Study-wide background: From the United States, Italy and Spain came samples of acute and convalescent COVID-19.

Original processing notes: Reference gene primer amplification in the assay estimated nucleated cell counts. Clones were read by immunoSEQ multiplex PCR, and TCRdb kept only the in-frame ones, dropping some. Clone size and V and J calls were adopted from that table, with D and trimming inferred from the DNA. The table lists around 52,000 clones, approximately 90% of them singletons. Trimming pared 5 bases from V and 3 bases from J, leaving 16 bases between. The CDR3 consists of 15 residues. Germline V lookup: CDR1 SGHVS, CDR2 FNYEAQ. This clone was observed a single time. V and J are TRBV7-6 and TRBJ1-2, with TRBD1 as a possible D gene (5 bases). The clonotype comes from a woman at least 80 years old with acute or convalescent COVID-19. Sequencing was carried out using peripheral blood. The CDR3 is CASSPRMGGDYGYTF. The CDR3 DNA follows: TGTGCCAGCAGCCCCCGAATGGGGGGGGACTATGGCTACACCTTC.